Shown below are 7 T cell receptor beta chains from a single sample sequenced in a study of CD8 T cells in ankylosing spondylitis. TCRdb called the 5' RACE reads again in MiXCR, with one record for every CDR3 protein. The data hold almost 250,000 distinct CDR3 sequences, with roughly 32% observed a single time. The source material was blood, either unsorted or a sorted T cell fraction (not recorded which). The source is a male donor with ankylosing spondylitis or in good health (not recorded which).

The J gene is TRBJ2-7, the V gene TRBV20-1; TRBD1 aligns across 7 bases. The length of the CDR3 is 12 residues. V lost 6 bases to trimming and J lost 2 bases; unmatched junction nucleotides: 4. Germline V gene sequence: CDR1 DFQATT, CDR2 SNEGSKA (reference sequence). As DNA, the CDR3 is TGCAGTGCAAGCGGACAGGCCTACGAGCAGTACTTC. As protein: CSASGQAYEQYF.

The CDR3 loop is CASSSAPWTAYEQYF. The DNA of the CDR3 is TGCGCCAGCAGCTCAGCCCCTTGGACAGCCTACGAGCAGTACTTC. This chain uses TRBV5-1 with TRBJ2-7; maybe TRBD1 (6 bases). Germline CDR1 reads SGHRS; CDR2 reads YFSETQ. CDR3 length: 15 residues. V shed 3 bases and J shed 2 bases, with 15 bases lying between them.

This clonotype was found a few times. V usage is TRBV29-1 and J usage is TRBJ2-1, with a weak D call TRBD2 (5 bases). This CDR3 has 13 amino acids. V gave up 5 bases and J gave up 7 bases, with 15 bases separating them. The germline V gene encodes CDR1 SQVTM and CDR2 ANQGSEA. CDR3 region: CSVRRGPGNEQFF. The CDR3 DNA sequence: TGCAGCGTTAGAAGAGGACCGGGGAATGAGCAGTTCTTC.

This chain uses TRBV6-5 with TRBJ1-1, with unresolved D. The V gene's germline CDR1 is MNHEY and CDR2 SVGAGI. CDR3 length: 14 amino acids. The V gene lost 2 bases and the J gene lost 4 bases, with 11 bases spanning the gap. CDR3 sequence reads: CASSYGGRSTEAFF. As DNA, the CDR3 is TGTGCCAGCAGTTACGGTGGGCGCAGCACTGAAGCTTTCTTT.

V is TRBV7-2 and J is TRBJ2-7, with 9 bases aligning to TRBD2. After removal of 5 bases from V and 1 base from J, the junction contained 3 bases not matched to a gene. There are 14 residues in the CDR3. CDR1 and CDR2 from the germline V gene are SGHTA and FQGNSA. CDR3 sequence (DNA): TGTGCCAGCAGCCTGACTAGCGGTTCCTACGAGCAGTACTTC. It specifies CASSLTSGSYEQYF.

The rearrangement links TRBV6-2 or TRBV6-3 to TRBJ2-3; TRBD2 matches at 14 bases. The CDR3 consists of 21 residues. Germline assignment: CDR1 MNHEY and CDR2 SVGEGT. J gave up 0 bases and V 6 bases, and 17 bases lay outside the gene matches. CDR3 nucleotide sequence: TGTGCCAGCAGACCCGCCCGGACTAGCGGGGGGTCCCGGTTTAGCACAGATACGCAGTATTTT. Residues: CASRPARTSGGSRFSTDTQYF.

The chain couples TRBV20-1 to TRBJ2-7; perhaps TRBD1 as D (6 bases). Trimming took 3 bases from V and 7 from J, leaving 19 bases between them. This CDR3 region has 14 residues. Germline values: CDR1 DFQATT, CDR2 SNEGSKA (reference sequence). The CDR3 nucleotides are TGCAGTGCTAGGAGGGGGACGGAGGCCACGGAGCAGTACTTC. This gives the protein CSARRGTEATEQYF.